This T cell receptor (beta chain) was sequenced for a study of blood T cell repertoires in COVID-19. At the level of the study: Spain, Italy and the United States supplied samples that represented acute and convalescent COVID-19. T cells, B-cell-depleted T cells, or PBMCs supplied cDNA or gDNA.

How the authors handled the data: Amplifying reference gene primers gave estimates of nucleated cell counts. Assay: immunoSEQ multiplex PCR; the TCRdb copy retains only in-frame clones and omits some. Clone size and the V and J calls come from that table; the DNA yielded D and trimming. The sample records about 91,000 clones, about 88% being singletons. The CDR3 spans 18 residues. J was trimmed by 0 bases and V by 0 bases; bases with no gene match: 9. Looked up from germline, CDR1 is MGHRA and CDR2 is YSYEKL. The origin of this receptor is an elderly woman with active COVID-19. The specimen sequenced was peripheral blood. The rearrangement joins TRBV4-1 to TRBJ2-7; 9 nucleotides line up with TRBD2. CDR3 region: CASSQDSSGVKSSYEQYF. The CDR3 DNA follows: TGCGCCAGCAGCCAAGATTCTAGCGGGGTCAAGAGCTCCTACGAGCAGTACTTC.